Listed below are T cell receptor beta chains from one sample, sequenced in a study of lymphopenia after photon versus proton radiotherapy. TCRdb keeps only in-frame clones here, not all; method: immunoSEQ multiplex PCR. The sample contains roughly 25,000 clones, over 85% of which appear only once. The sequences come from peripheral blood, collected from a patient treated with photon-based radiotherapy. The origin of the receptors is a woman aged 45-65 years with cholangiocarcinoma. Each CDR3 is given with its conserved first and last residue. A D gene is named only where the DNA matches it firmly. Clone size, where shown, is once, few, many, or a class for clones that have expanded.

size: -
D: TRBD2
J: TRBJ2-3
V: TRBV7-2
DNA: TGTGCCAGCAGCCCTAGCGGGGGGGCCGCAGATACGCAGTATTTT
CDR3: CASSPSGGAADTQYF

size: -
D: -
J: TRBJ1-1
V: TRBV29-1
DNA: TGCAGCGTTGAAGATTTGTGGGGGAGGAACACTGAAGCTTTCTTT
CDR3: CSVEDLWGRNTEAFF

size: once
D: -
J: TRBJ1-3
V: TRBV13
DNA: TGTGCCAGCAGCTTAGGCTACGAATTCGGCACCATATATTTT
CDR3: CASSLGYEFGTIYF

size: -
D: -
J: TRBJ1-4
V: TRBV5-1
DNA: TGCGCCAGCAGCGCTTCCAGAGGGCCGGCTCTGGCTAATGAAAAACTGTTTTTT
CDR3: CASSASRGPALANEKLFF

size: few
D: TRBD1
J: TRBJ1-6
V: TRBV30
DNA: TGTGCCTGGACGGGACAGAATAATTCACCCCTCCACTTT
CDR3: CAWTGQNNSPLHF

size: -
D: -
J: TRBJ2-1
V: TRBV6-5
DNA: TGTGCCAGCACGAGTCATTTCTCAGGGGAGCAGTTCTTC
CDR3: CASTSHFSGEQFF

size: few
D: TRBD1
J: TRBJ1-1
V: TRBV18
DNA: TGTGCCAGCTCACCCGAATCGGGACAGGGGAACACTGAAGCTTTCTTT
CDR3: CASSPESGQGNTEAFF

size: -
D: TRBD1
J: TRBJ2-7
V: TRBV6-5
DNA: TGTGCCAGCAGTTACTCCCGGGACAGTCCCTACGAGCAGTACTTC
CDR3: CASSYSRDSPYEQYF

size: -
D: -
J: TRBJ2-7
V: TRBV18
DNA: TGTGCCAGCTCAGAAGGGGGTCGGGTAGGCTACGAGCAGTACTTC
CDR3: CASSEGGRVGYEQYF

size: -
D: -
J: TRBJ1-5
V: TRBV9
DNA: TGTGCCAGCAGCGTAGAGGGGGGAGCGGGCAATCAGCCCCAGCATTTT
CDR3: CASSVEGGAGNQPQHF

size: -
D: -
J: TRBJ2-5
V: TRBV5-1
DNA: TGCGCCAGCAGCTTGTGGCGTCAAGAGACCCAGTACTTC
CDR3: CASSLWRQETQYF

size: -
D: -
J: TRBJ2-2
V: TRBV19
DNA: TGTGCCAGTAGACCAGCAAGGAACACCGGGGAGCTGTTTTTT
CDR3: CASRPARNTGELFF

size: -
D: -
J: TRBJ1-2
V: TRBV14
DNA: TGTGCCAGCAGCCAAGTTCGGGACGCCTTAGGAGCTAACTATGGCTACACCTTC
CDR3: CASSQVRDALGANYGYTF

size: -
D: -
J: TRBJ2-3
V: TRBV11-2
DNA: TGTGCCAGCAGCTTAAAAGGGCCGCTAACAGATACGCAGTATTTT
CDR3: CASSLKGPLTDTQYF

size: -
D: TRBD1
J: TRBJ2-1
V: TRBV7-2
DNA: TGTGCCAGCAGCTTAGGTTGGCAGGGGGCTGTGAATGAGCAGTTCTTC
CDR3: CASSLGWQGAVNEQFF

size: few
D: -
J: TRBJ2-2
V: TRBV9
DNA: TGTGCCAGCAGCGTGGGTGCTGGATCCGGGGAGCTGTTTTTT
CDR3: CASSVGAGSGELFF

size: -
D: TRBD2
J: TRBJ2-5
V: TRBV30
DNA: TGTGCCAGGGGACTAGCGGGGGTTGGGGAGACCCAGTACTTC
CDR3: CARGLAGVGETQYF

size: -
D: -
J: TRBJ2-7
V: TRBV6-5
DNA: TGTGCCAGCAGTTACGACACCCTCGAGCAGTACTTC
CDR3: CASSYDTLEQYF

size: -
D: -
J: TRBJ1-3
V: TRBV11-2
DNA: TGTGCCAGCAGCTTAGTGGTGGGCTCTGGAAACACCATATATTTT
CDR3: CASSLVVGSGNTIYF

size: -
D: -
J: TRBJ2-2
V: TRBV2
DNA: TGTGCCAGCAGTGAAGCGGAGGCCGGGGAGCTGTTTTTT
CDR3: CASSEAEAGELFF

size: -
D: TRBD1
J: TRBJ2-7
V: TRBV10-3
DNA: TGTGCCATCAGTGAGTCGCGGGACAGGAACGAGCAGTACTTC
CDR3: CAISESRDRNEQYF

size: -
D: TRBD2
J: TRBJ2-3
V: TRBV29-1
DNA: TGCAGCGTTGAAGATTCACGGGGGGGACGGTATTTT
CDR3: CSVEDSRGGRYF

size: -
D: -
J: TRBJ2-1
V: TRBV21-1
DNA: TGTGCCAGCAGCAAAGAGATGAGGGGACAGGGTTGGGATGAGCAGTTCTTC
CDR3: CASSKEMRGQGWDEQFF

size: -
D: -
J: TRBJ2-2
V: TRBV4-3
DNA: TGCGCCAGCAGCCAAGATGTACAGGGCGCCACCGGGGAGCTGTTTTTT
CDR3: CASSQDVQGATGELFF

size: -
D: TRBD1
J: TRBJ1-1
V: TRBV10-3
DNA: TGTGCCATCAGTTCAGGGGGGATGACTGAAGCTTTCTTT
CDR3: CAISSGGMTEAFF

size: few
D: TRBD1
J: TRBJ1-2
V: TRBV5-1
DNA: TGCGCCAGCAGCACGGGACAGGGCTTTGGCTACACCTTC
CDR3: CASSTGQGFGYTF

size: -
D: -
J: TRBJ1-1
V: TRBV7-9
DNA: TGTGCCAGCAGCTTAGTGGGGGTTCGGGTCACTGAAGCTTTCTTT
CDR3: CASSLVGVRVTEAFF

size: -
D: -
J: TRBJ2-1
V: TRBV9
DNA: TGTGCCAGCAGCGGCCGGGGGCCAAACAATGAGCAGTTCTTC
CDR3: CASSGRGPNNEQFF

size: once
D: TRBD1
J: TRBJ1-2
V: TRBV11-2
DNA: TGTGCCAGCAGCTTATTAGCCCTCAGGGGGAACTATGGCTACACCTTC
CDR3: CASSLLALRGNYGYTF

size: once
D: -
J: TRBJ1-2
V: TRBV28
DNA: TGTGCCAGCATTCGTTTGCTGGCCCCGCAGGGGATGGGCTACACCTTC
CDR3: CASIRLLAPQGMGYTF

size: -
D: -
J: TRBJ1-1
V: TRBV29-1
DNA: TGCAGCGTTGCCTCGGGGCCTGAAGCTTTCTTT
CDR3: CSVASGPEAFF